This T cell receptor beta chain emerged from a study of brain T cells in children with intractable seizures (dated by TCRdb to the early 2020s). Describing the broader study: Resected brain tissue from 53 pediatric epilepsy surgery cases was initially screened for immune gene transcripts with a NanoString immunology panel. Among the approximately twelve selected surgery cases, pre-surgery blood was additionally sequenced for eight, leaving four cases with brain tissue only.

This clone was found a few times. Its antigen target is currently unknown. Base qualities are missing; no much larger clone stands one base away. Between the V and J ends, shortened by 0 bases and 9 bases respectively, the junction contains 15 bases. The cysteine opens and the phenylalanine closes a CDR3 of 14 amino acids. Only CDR3 DNA remains: 42 bases, in frame from the first base. The germline V gene provides CDR1 MNHEY and CDR2 SVGAGI. TCR beta chain sequences were generated from genomic DNA using the immunoSEQ assay. The original methods were these. Any CDR3 sequence that did not begin with the conserved framework cysteine at position 104 was removed by hand. To get clonality, the normalized Shannon's Diversity Index was subtracted from one, giving values from 0 (maximal diversity) to 1 (oligoclonal). Differences in the frequency of the same CDR3 between samples, such as brain versus blood, were assessed with chi-squared comparison-of-proportions tests. Public clonotypes were identified through searches of immuneACCESS, and similarity to known antiviral clonotypes was evaluated with the VDJdb browser. TCRdb took this table from immuneACCESS and kept in-frame rearrangements with V and J called. Such tables lack part of the clones; where checked against another copy, unresolved V genes explain under half of the gap, and the rest is unexplained. V, J and clone size are taken as reported in that table, and D and trimming were inferred from the DNA itself. For this sample the table gives about 340,000 clones, of which about 94% were detected only once. 5% to 7% of the sample belongs to the ten largest clones.

Here is what the overall study found, with its caveats: The patients' HCMV serostatus was not known, and viral specificity was inferred solely from CDR3 sequence similarity. Because pre- and post-surgery blood were sequenced to different depths, clones absent from the pre-surgery sample may reflect undersampling.

What the time point label conveys for this sample: blood from clinic visit 5 months post-surgery; TSC patient then seizure free. The surgery cases showing the highest brain T cell transcript signatures were chosen for TCR beta chain sequencing of brain tissue and, when available, of blood. Before surgery, patients had received at least one anti-epileptic drug. The TCR-sequenced patients were children whose drug-resistant epilepsy was caused by tuberous sclerosis complex, focal cortical dysplasia, Rasmussen encephalitis or hemimegalencephaly. Bulk genomic DNA was isolated from unsorted brain tissue and whole blood using the Monarch genomic DNA purification kit.

The sample in question was peripheral blood, obtained more than 4 months after surgery. The receptor's source is a boy under two years old with tuberous sclerosis and intractable seizures. Recombination joined TRBV6-5 with TRBJ2-7; matching of 5 bases hints at TRBD2 as the D gene. The CDR3: CASSYSSGDYRQYF. The nucleotide sequence reads TGTGCCAGCAGTTACTCGAGCGGAGACTATCGGCAGTACTTC.